What follows are 9 T cell receptor beta chains derived from one specimen sequenced in a study of blood T cell repertoires in COVID-19. Some clones are missing from TCRdb's copy, which holds only in-frame ones; the method was immunoSEQ multiplex PCR. The sample holds about 350,000 clones; 85% to 90% are singletons and the top ten take just over 1%. Sequencing used PBMCs or T cells enriched from blood (not recorded which). These receptors came from a woman aged 25-40 years who had been exposed to COVID-19.

The chain is built from TRBV5-6 and TRBJ1-5, with 8 bases that match TRBD1. J lost 1 base, V lost 4 bases, and 7 bases had no gene match. This CDR3 region has 16 residues. The germline gives CDR1 SGHDT, CDR2 YYEEEE. CDR3 amino acids: CASSPQGARSNQPQHF. The CDR3 coding sequence is TGTGCCAGCAGCCCCCAGGGGGCGAGAAGCAATCAGCCCCAGCATTTT.

The count of this clone is one. The chain recombines TRBV15 with TRBJ2-3; D might be TRBD2 (6 bases). Between the trimmed V and J ends, which lost 0 bases and 5 bases, there was a span of 15 bases. The CDR3 spans 16 residues. Germline CDR1 LNHNV, CDR2 YYDKDF (reference sequence). CDR3 loop: CATSRDYGGVGDTQYF. The CDR3 bases are TGTGCCACCAGCAGAGATTATGGCGGGGTGGGAGATACGCAGTATTTT. The entire variable domain, with the rest obtained from reference TRBV15 and TRBJ2-3, is as follows: DAMVIQNPRYQVTQFGKPVTLSCSQTLNHNVMYWYQQKSSQAPKLLFHYYDKDFNNEADTPDNFQSRRPNTSFCFLDIRSPGLGDTAMYLCATSRDYGGVGDTQYFGPGTRLTVL.

The rearrangement uses TRBV7-3 and TRBJ1-2; TRBD1 aligns across 7 bases. Germline CDR1 is SGHTA and CDR2 is FQGTGA. The CDR3 contains 13 residues. V trimming: 4 bases; J trimming: 8 bases; junction bases outside the gene matches: 7. The chain's CDR3 is CASSSDRESGYTF. The CDR3 nucleotides are TGTGCCAGCAGCTCCGACAGGGAATCCGGCTACACCTTC.

The rearrangement joins TRBV24-1 to TRBJ2-3, with D possibly matching TRBD1 (5 bases). Germline lookup yields CDR1 KGHDR and CDR2 SFDVKD. Deletions cut 2 bases from V and 6 bases from J, with 8 bases between. There are 13 residues in the CDR3. The CDR3 spells CATSDSGWDTQYF. Written as DNA, the CDR3 is TGTGCCACCAGTGATTCAGGGTGGGATACGCAGTATTTT.

The chain combines TRBV7-9 with TRBJ2-7, with TRBD1 matching over 9 bases. Germline V CDR1 and CDR2: SEHNR, FQNEAQ (reference sequence). The CDR3 has 16 residues. The V segment lost 4 bases and the J segment 2 bases; nucleotides outside the gene matches: 9. The CDR3 is CASSYEPGQGAYEQYF. For the CDR3, the DNA is TGTGCCAGCAGCTACGAACCGGGACAGGGTGCCTACGAGCAGTACTTC.

The rearrangement joins TRBV5-1 to TRBJ1-1, with D perhaps TRBD1 (5 bases). Germline-derived CDR1 and CDR2 are SGHRS and YFSETQ. Trimming took off 0 bases at V and 1 base at J, with 16 bases between the two ends. The CDR3 runs to 17 residues. CDR3 sequence (DNA): TGCGCCAGCAGCTTGGCCGGGACCGGGACTGGGAACACTGAAGCTTTCTTT. Translation: CASSLAGTGTGNTEAFF.

J is TRBJ1-6 and V is TRBV2; a weak D match, TRBD1 (6 bases). Germline V gene lookup returns CDR1 SNHLY and CDR2 FYNNEI. CDR3 length equals 14 residues. V dropped 6 bases and J dropped 5 bases, with 11 bases sitting between them. The CDR3 spells CASRRQDNNSPLHF. CDR3 coding DNA: TGTGCCAGCAGACGACAGGATAATAATTCACCCCTCCACTTT.

The table lists this clone with a few counts. The CDR3: CASSLVRDRAHEQYF. As DNA, the CDR3 is TGCGCCAGCAGCTTGGTCCGGGACAGGGCTCACGAGCAGTACTTC. This chain connects TRBV5-1 to TRBJ2-7, with 9 nucleotides matching TRBD1. Per germline, CDR1 SGHRS and CDR2 YFSETQ. The V and J ends lost 0 bases and 5 bases, in that order; junction bases with no gene match: 6. The CDR3 spans 15 residues. Using reference TRBV5-1 and TRBJ2-7 for the parts outside the CDR3, the full variable domain is KAGVTQTPRYLIKTRGQQVTLSCSPISGHRSVSWYQQTPGQGLQFLFEYFSETQRNKGNFPGRFSGRQFSNSRSEMNVSTLELGDSALYLCASSLVRDRAHEQYFGPGTRLTVT.

This rearrangement joins TRBV7-2 to TRBJ2-7, with TRBD2 matching over 13 bases. Germline trimming cut 5 bases from V and 6 bases from J; bases unmatched to any gene: 7. The CDR3 has 15 amino acids. CDR1 is SGHTA and CDR2 is FQGNSA in the germline V gene. CDR3 DNA sequence: TGTGCCAGCAGCCCTGGACTAGCGGGAGTTCGCGAGCAGTACTTC. Protein product: CASSPGLAGVREQYF.